The T cell receptor (beta chain) under discussion was sequenced for a study of OX40 agonist ivuxolimab in advanced cancers. Study-level findings and limits: The study found among the lowest clonal expansion in partial responders at 0.1-3.0 mg/kg. In CD8+ T cells, expanded clones were on average more numerous than in CD4+. Still undetermined is the antigen specificity of the expanded peripheral T cells.

Remarks on this clone: Its matching antigen is unknown.

The protocol was immunoSEQ multiplex PCR, while the TCRdb copy is restricted to in-frame clones and leaves out a portion. The data contain some 52,000 clones, 85% to 95% of them singletons. Samples of blood were obtained at baseline, on cycle 4 day 1, and on cycle 7 day 1. Source: CD4+ or CD8+ T cells sorted from blood, taken in a trial of the OX40 agonist ivuxolimab. This TCR was sampled from an adult with an advanced solid tumor such as melanoma, head and neck, liver or kidney cancer.

CDR3: CASSPSSGTSSSYEQYF. The CDR3 bases are TGTGCCAGCAGTCCATCATCCGGGACATCGAGCTCCTACGAGCAGTACTTC. This sequence joins TRBV28 and TRBJ2-7, with D perhaps matching TRBD1 (6 bases). The CDR3 extends over 17 amino acids. Germline V gene data show CDR1 as MDHEN and CDR2 as SYDVKM. Trimming pared 5 bases from V and 0 bases from J, leaving 20 bases between.